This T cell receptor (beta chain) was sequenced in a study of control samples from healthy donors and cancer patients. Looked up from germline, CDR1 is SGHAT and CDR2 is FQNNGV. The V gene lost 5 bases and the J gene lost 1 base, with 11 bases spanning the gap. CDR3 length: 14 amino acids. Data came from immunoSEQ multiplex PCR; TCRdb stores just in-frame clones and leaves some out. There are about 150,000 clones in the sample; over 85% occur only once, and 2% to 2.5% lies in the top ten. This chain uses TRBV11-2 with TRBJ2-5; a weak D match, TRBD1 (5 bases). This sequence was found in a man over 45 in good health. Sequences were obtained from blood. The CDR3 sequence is CASSNGQPQETQYF. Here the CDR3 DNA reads TGTGCCAGCAGCAATGGACAACCCCAAGAGACCCAGTACTTC.